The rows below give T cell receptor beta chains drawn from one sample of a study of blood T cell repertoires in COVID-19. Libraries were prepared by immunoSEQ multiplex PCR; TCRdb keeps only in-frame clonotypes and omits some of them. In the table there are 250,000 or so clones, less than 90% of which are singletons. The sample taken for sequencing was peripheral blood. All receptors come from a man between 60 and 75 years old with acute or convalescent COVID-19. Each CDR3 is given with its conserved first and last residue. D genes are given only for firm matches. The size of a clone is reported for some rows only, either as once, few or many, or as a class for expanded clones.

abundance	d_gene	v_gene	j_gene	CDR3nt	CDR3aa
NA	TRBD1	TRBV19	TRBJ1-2	TGTGCCAGTAGTCCCCGGGACAGGGACACCTATGGCTACACCTTC	CASSPRDRDTYGYTF
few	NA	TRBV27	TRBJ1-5	TGTGCCAGCAGACCAGGGGACCTCAATCAGCCCCAGCATTTT	CASRPGDLNQPQHF
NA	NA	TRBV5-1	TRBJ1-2	TGCGCCAGCAGCGAAAGAACAGGAGGGAACTATGGCTACACCTTC	CASSERTGGNYGYTF
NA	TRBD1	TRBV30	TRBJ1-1	TGTGCCGGGCTACACGACAGGGGCACGGCTTTCTTT	CAGLHDRGTAFF
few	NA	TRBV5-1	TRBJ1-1	TGCGCCAGCAGCTCGACGGACACTTACACTGAAGCTTTCTTT	CASSSTDTYTEAFF
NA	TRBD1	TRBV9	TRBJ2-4	TGTGCCAGCAGCGTAGGACAGGGCCCGACCCTGACAAAAAGCATTCAGTACTTC	CASSVGQGPTLTKSIQYF
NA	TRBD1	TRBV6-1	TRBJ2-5	TGTGCCAGCAGTGAGGGGACAGGGAGACAAGAGACCCAGTACTTC	CASSEGTGRQETQYF
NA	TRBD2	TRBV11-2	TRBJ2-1	TGTGCCAGCAGCTTAGGGACTAGCGGGTTCTCCTACAATGAGCAGTTCTTC	CASSLGTSGFSYNEQFF
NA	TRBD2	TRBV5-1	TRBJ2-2	TGCGCCAGCAGCTTGGCTAGCGGAGGGACCGGGGAGCTGTTTTTT	CASSLASGGTGELFF
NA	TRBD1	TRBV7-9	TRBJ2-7	TGTGCCAGCAGCTTAGTCACAGGGGTCTACGAGCAGTACTTC	CASSLVTGVYEQYF
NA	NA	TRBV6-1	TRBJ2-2	TGTGCCAGCAGTGATCCAACTGCCGGGGAGCTGTTTTTT	CASSDPTAGELFF
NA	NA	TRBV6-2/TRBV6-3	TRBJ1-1	TGTGCCAGCAGTTTACTAGAAATGAACACTGAAGCTTTCTTT	CASSLLEMNTEAFF
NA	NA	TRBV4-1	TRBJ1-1	TGCGCCAGCAGCCGCGATAGCCCCACTGAAGCTTTCTTT	CASSRDSPTEAFF
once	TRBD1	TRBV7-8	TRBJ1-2	TGTGCCAGCAGCTCCACAGGGGGCGATTTGAACTATGGCTACACCTTC	CASSSTGGDLNYGYTF
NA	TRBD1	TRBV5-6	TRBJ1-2	TGTGCCAGCAGCTCCACAGGGGTGAAGGGCTACACCTTC	CASSSTGVKGYTF
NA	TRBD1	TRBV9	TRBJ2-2	TGTGCCAGCAGCGTAGCCGGACAGGGTAACACCGGGGAGCTGTTTTTT	CASSVAGQGNTGELFF
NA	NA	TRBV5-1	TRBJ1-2	TGCGCCAGCAGCCCGGAGGACTGGAACTATGGCTACACCTTC	CASSPEDWNYGYTF
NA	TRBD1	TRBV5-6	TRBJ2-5	TGTGCCAGCAGCTCCCTAGCACCCAGGGGGGAGACCCAGTACTTC	CASSSLAPRGETQYF